This TCR beta chain was retrieved from a study of cytomegalovirus exposure and HLA in healthy donors. Study-wide context: In a previous analysis, 110 million or so unique TCR beta sequences were found from 150 million to 200 million T cells. General study points: There was a cluster of highly shared sequence variants that was likely a sequencing artifact. As was reported, the classifier diagnosed cytomegalovirus status with high specificity and sensitivity.

As for the donors, each was a healthy bone marrow donor. With regard to this clone: Its antigen is unknown.

The germline gives CDR1 SGHRS, CDR2 YFSETQ. The CDR3 consists of 13 residues. V shed 1 base and J shed 4 bases, with 8 bases lying between them. Use of 60 Vbeta and 13 Jbeta primers characterized the PCR. Data came from immunoSEQ multiplex PCR; TCRdb stores just in-frame clones and leaves some out. The data contain around 180,000 clones, 75% to 90% of them singletons. The receptor was isolated from a boy younger than 10 in good health and CMV-seronegative. The chain has TRBV5-1 and TRBJ1-1; tentatively, D is TRBD1 (6 bases). Sequencing was carried out using PBMCs. DNA for the CDR3: TGCGCCAGCAGCTTGACAGGGAGCACTGAAGCTTTCTTT. Encoded protein: CASSLTGSTEAFF.